There are many counts of the clone carrying this T cell receptor beta chain. This sample stems from a study of T cells after yellow fever vaccination. At the level of the study: Low-cell-number fractions were prepared with SMART-Seq v4 Ultra Low Input. Study-level points and caveats: There was a possibility that FACS-sorted repertoires contained abundant clonotypes contaminating from the bulk population.

Germline V lookup: CDR1 LGHNA, CDR2 YSLEER. Trimming cost V 1 base and J 2 bases, with 5 bases left between them. The CDR3 has 13 amino acids. A process of 5'RACE template switching, which added a universal primer site and UMIs, was used to make TCR cDNA. TCRdb reprocessed the 5' RACE reads via MiXCR and lists one record per CDR3 protein. The sample has some 52,000 distinct CDR3 sequences, 6.6% seen once. The sequencing used CD8+ T cells not binding an NS4B(214-222) dextramer, sorted from PBMCs, collected approximately 47 days after the first yellow fever vaccination. The source is a man between 18 and 29 years old who received the YFV17D yellow fever vaccine. The V call is TRBV4-3, the J call TRBJ2-5, with D hard to call. The CDR3 spells CASSQGLQETQYF. Written as DNA, the CDR3 is TGCGCCAGCAGCCAAGGCCTACAAGAGACCCAGTACTTC.